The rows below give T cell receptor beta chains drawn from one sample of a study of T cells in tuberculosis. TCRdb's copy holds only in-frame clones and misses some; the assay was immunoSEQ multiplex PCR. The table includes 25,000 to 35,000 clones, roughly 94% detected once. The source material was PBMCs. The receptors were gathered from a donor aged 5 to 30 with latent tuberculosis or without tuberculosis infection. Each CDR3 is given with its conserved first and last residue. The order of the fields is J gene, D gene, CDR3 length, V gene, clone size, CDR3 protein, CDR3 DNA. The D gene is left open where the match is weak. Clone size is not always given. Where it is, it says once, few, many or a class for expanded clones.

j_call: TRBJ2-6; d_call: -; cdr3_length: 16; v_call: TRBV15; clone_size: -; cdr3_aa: CATSRSGGPGANVLTF; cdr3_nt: TGTGCCACCAGCAGAAGCGGAGGCCCTGGGGCCAACGTCCTGACTTTC
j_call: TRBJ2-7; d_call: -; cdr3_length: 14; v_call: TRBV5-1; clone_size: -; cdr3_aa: CASRVEVLVGEQYF; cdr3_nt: TGCGCCAGCAGGGTGGAGGTCCTGGTAGGCGAGCAGTACTTC
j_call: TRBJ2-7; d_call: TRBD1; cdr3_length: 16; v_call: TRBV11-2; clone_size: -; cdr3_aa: CASSLGYTGGSYEQYF; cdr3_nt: TGTGCCAGCAGCTTAGGCTACACAGGGGGCTCCTACGAGCAGTACTTC
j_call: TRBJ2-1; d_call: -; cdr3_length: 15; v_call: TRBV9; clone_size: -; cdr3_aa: CASSVETGSENEQFF; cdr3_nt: TGTGCCAGCAGCGTAGAAACGGGTAGTGAGAATGAGCAGTTCTTC
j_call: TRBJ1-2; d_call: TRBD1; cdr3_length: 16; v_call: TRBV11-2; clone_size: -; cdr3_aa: CASSLGTGVKFYGYTF; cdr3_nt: TGTGCCAGCAGCCTAGGGACAGGGGTTAAATTCTATGGCTACACCTTC
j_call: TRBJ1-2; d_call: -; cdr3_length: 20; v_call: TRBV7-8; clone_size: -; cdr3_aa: CASSLRQALSGQGLLWGYTF; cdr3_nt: TGTGCCAGCAGCTTAAGACAGGCTTTATCGGGGCAGGGGCTACTCTGGGGCTACACCTTC
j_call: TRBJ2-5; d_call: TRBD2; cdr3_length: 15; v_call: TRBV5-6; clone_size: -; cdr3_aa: CASSLYLAGDETQYF; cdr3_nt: TGTGCCAGCAGCTTGTACCTAGCGGGAGATGAGACCCAGTACTTC
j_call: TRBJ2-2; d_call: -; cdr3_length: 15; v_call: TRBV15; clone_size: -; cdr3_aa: CATRARRVDTGELFF; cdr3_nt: TGTGCCACCAGGGCCCGCAGGGTTGACACCGGGGAGCTGTTTTTT
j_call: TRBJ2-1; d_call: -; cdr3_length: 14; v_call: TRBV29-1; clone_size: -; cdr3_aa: CSVGPGSSYNEQFF; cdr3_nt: TGCAGCGTGGGGCCCGGGAGCTCCTACAATGAGCAGTTCTTC
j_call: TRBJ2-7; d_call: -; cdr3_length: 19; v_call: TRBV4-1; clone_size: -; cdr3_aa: CASSQPLGGETGQSYEQYF; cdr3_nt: TGCGCCAGCAGCCAACCATTGGGGGGCGAGACGGGACAGTCCTACGAGCAGTACTTC
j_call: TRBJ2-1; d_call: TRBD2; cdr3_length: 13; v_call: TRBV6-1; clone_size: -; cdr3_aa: CASSVTSVREQFF; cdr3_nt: TGTGCCAGCAGTGTTACTAGCGTACGTGAGCAGTTCTTC
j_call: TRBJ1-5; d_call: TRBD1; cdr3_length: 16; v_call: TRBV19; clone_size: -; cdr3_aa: CASSTIAGTGNQPQHF; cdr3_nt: TGTGCCAGTAGTACAATCGCCGGGACAGGGAATCAGCCCCAGCATTTT
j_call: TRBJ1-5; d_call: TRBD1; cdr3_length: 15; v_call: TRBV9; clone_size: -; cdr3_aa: CASSVGDSQYQPQHF; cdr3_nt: TGTGCCAGCAGCGTGGGGGACAGCCAATATCAGCCCCAGCATTTT
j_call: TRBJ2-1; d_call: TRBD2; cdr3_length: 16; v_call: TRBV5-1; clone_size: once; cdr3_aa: CASSPGTSGGWNEQFF; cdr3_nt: TGCGCCAGCAGCCCTGGGACTAGCGGGGGGTGGAATGAGCAGTTCTTC
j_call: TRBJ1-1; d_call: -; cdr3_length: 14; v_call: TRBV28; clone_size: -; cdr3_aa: CASSLFLRGTEAFF; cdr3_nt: TGTGCCAGCAGTTTGTTCTTGAGAGGAACTGAAGCTTTCTTT
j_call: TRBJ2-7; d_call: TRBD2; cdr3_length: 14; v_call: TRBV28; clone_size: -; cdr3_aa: CASREGEGRREQYF; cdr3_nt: TGTGCCAGCAGGGAAGGGGAGGGCCGGCGCGAGCAGTACTTC
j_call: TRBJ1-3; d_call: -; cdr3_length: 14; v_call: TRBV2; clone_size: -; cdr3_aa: CATRQASSGNTIYF; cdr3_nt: TGTGCCACCCGACAGGCCTCCTCTGGAAACACCATATATTTT
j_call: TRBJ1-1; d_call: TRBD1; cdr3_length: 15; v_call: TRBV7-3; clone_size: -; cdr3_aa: CASSSQDRGDTEAFF; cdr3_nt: TGTGCCAGCAGCTCACAAGACAGGGGGGACACTGAAGCTTTCTTT
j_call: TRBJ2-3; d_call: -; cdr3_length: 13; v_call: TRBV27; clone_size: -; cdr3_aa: CASSQTSTDTQYF; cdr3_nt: TGTGCCAGCAGCCAAACTAGCACAGATACGCAGTATTTT
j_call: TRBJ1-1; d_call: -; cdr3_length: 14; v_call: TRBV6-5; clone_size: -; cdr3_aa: CASRGIGENTEAFF; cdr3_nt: TGTGCCAGCAGGGGGATCGGGGAGAACACTGAAGCTTTCTTT
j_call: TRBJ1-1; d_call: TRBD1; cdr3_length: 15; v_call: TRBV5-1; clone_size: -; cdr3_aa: CASSLVGQGVTEAFF; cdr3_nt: TGCGCCAGCAGCTTGGTAGGACAGGGAGTTACTGAAGCTTTCTTT
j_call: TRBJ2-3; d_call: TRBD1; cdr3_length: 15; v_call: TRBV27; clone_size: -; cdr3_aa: CASSLWTGYEDTQYF; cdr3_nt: TGTGCCAGCAGTTTATGGACAGGGTATGAAGATACGCAGTATTTT
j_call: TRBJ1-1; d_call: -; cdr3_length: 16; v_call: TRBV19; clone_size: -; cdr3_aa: CASSIDLPSRDTEAFF; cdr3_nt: TGTGCCAGTAGTATAGATCTGCCGTCCCGGGACACTGAAGCTTTCTTT
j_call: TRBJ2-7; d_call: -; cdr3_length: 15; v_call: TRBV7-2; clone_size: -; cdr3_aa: CASSLALESSYEQYF; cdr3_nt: TGTGCCAGCAGCTTAGCTCTAGAGAGCTCCTACGAGCAGTACTTC
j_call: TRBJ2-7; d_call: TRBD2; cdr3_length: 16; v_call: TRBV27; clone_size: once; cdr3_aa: CASSLGLTSGIGEQYF; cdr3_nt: TGTGCCAGCAGTTTAGGTTTAACTAGCGGGATCGGCGAGCAGTACTTC
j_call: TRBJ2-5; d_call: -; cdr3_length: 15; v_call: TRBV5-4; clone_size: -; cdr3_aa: CASSLFTRGDETQYF; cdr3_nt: TGTGCCAGCAGCTTGTTTACTCGCGGCGACGAGACCCAGTACTTC
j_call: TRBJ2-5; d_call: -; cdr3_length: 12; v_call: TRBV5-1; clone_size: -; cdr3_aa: CASSLWAETQYF; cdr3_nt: TGCGCCAGCAGCTTGTGGGCCGAGACCCAGTACTTC
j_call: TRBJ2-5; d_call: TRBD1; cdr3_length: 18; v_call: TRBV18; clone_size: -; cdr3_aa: CASSPRPGQISGRETQYF; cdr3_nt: TGTGCCAGCTCACCACGTCCGGGACAGATTTCGGGGAGAGAGACCCAGTACTTC
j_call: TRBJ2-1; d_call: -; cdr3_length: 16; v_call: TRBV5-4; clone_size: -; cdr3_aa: CASSLADRISYNEQFF; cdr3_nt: TGTGCCAGCAGCTTGGCCGACAGAATTTCCTACAATGAGCAGTTCTTC
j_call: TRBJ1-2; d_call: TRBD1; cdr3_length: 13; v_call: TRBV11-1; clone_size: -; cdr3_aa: CASTLGQGGGYTF; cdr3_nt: TGTGCCAGCACCCTGGGACAGGGCGGTGGCTACACCTTC
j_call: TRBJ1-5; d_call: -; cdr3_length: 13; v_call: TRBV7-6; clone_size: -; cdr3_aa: CASSPGGRGAQHF; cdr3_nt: TGTGCCAGCAGCCCCGGGGGGCGAGGAGCCCAGCATTTT
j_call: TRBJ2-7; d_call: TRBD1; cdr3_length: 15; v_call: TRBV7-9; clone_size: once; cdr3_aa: CASSLAVGTVHEQYF; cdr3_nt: TGTGCCAGCAGCTTAGCTGTTGGGACAGTGCACGAGCAGTACTTC